This T cell receptor (beta chain) was retrieved from a study of blood T cell dynamics during melanoma immunotherapy. V was trimmed by 4 bases and J by 5 bases, leaving 13 bases between them. Germline V gene sequence: CDR1 SGHRS, CDR2 YFSETQ. The CDR3 runs 14 residues. The time point: pre-treatment baseline. Apart from a couple of fast progressors, RECIST 1.1 response was judged 12 weeks post-infusion. Only in-frame clones appear in the TCRdb table, and some are missing; sequencing was by immunoSEQ multiplex PCR. This table holds tens of thousands of clones, around 90% found once. The chain recombines TRBV5-1 with TRBJ2-4; D may be TRBD1 or TRBD2 (6 bases each). The source material was blood, sampled from a patient treated with checkpoint blockade. The clonotype was recovered from a human donor with melanoma. The chain's CDR3 is CASSLAGGENIQYF. The CDR3 DNA reads as TGCGCCAGCAGCCTAGCCGGGGGCGAAAACATTCAGTACTTC.